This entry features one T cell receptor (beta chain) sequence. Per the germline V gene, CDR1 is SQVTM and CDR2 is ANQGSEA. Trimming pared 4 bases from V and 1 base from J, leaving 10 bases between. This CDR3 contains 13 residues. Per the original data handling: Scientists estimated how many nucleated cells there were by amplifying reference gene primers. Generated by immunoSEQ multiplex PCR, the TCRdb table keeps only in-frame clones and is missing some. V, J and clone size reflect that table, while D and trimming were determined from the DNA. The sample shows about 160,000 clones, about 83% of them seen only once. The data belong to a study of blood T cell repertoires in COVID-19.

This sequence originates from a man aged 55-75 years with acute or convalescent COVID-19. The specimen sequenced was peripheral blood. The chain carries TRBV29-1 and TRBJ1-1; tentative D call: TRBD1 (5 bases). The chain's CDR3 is CSVGVRENTEAFF. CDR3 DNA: TGCAGCGTTGGCGTCAGGGAGAACACTGAAGCTTTCTTT. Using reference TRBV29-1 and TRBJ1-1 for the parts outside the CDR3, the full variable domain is SAVISQKPSRDICQRGTSLTIQCQVDSQVTMMFWYRQQPGQSLTLIATANQGSEATYESGFVIDKFPISRPNLTFSTLTVSNMSPEDSSIYLCSVGVRENTEAFFGQGTRLTVV.